This T cell receptor beta chain comes out of a study of T cell responses to AZD1222 COVID-19 vaccine. Using immunoSEQ multiplex PCR, the repertoire was profiled, and TCRdb retains in-frame clones only, with some absent. The repertoire holds approximately 150,000 clones, with around 93% as singletons. Study-wide results and limits: Seropositive status at baseline applied to only five to seven AZD1222 recipients. Variant regions that are unmutated are reportedly the target of nearly half of spike-specific TCRs. Females made up more of the donors, who were largely white British, and clonal diversity may have come out too low.

About this clone itself: Its antigen is undetermined.

Trimming shortened V by 5 bases and J by 0 bases, and 10 bases separated the two germline ends. The germline CDR1 and CDR2 sequences are GTSNPN and SVGIG (reference sequence). This CDR3 region has 13 residues. This rearrangement joins TRBV30 to TRBJ1-1; D may be TRBD1 (6 bases). This clonotype originated in an adult in good health. This specimen consisted of peripheral blood, obtained on day 0 of AZD1222 vaccination. The CDR3 loop is CAWLRQVNTEAFF. The CDR3 DNA sequence: TGTGCCTGGCTACGACAGGTGAACACTGAAGCTTTCTTT. Full variable domain (rest looked up from reference TRBV30 and TRBJ1-1): SQTIHQWPATLVQPVGSPLSLECTVEGTSNPNLYWYRQAAGRGLQLLFYSVGIGQISSEVPQNLSASRPQDRQFILSSKKLLLSDSGFYLCAWLRQVNTEAFFGQGTRLTVV.